This TCR beta chain was sequenced in a study of cytomegalovirus exposure and HLA in healthy donors. Overall study: Researchers previously reported finding 117 million unique TCR beta sequences from 150 million to 200 million T cells. Across around 400 genotyped donors, around 82% landed in the Caucasian-associated ancestry cluster.

The study, taken as a whole, reports: In a later analysis, a missense DCLRE1C variant was linked to TCR beta V- and J-gene trimming.

Turning to this clone: As yet, its antigen is unknown.

Trimming left V 3 bases short and J 0 bases short, with 12 bases between. The CDR3 contains 16 residues. The germline V gene encodes CDR1 SGHDN and CDR2 FVKESK. Nominally healthy donors provided the samples, though records likely missed some immune exposures. PCR was performed using 60 Vbeta and 13 Jbeta primers. The table came from immunoSEQ multiplex PCR; TCRdb's copy has only in-frame clones and leaves some out. Here the sample spans about 130,000 clones, 74% being singletons. Material for sequencing was PBMCs. This chain links TRBV14 with TRBJ1-5; D is perhaps TRBD1 (5 bases). The TCR sequence derives from a woman between 45 and 65 years old in good health and CMV-seropositive. The CDR3, as DNA: TGTGCCAGCAGCCATGGGGCAGACAATAGCAATCAGCCCCAGCATTTT. Its protein is CASSHGADNSNQPQHF.